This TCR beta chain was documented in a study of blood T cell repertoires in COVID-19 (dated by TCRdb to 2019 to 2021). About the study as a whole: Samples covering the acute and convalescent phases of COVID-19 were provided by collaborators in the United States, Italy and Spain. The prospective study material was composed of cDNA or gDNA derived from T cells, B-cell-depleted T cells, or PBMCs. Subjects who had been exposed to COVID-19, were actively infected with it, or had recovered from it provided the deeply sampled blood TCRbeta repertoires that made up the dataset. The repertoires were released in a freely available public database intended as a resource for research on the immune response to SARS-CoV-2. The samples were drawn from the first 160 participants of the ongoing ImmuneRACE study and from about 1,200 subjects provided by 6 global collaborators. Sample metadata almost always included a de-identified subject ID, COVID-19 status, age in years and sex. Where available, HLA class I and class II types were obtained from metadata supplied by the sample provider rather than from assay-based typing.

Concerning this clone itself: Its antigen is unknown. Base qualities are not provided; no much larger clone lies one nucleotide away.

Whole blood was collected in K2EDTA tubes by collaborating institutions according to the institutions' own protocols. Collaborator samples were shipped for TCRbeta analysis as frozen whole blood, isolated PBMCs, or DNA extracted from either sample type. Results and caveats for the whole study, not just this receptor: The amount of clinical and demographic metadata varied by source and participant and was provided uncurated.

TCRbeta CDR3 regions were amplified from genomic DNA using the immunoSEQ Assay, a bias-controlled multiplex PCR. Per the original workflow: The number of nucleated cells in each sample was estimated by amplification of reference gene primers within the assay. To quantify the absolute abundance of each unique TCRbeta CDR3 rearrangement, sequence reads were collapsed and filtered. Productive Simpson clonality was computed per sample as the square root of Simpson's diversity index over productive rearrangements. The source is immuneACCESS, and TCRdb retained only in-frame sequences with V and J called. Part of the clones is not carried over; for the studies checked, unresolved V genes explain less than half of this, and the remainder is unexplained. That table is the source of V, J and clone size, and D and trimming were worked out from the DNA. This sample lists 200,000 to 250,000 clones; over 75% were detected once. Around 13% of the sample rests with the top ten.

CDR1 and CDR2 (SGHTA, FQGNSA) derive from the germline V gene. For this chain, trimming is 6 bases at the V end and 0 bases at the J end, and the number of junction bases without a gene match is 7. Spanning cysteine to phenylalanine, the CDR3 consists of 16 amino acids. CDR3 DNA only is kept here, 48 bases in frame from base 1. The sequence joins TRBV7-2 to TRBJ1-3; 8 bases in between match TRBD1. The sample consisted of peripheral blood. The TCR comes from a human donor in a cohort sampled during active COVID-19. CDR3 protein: CASRRGQGDSGNTIYF. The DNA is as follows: TGTGCCAGCAGACGAGGACAGGGAGACTCTGGAAACACCATATATTTT. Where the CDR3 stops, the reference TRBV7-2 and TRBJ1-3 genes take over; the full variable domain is GAGVSQSPSNKVTEKGKDVELRCDPISGHTALYWYRQSLGQGLEFLIYFQGNSAPDKSGLPSDRFSAERTGGSVSTLTIQRTQQEDSAVYLCASRRGQGDSGNTIYFGEGSWLTVV.